Listed below are T cell receptor beta chains from one sample, sequenced in a study of T cell responses to AZD1222 COVID-19 vaccine. Here immunoSEQ multiplex PCR was the method, and the copy in TCRdb shows in-frame clones only, minus some. Among 89,000 or so clones listed, approximately 86% were seen once. The sequenced sample was peripheral blood, obtained 28 days after the second AZD1222 dose. The source of these receptors is an adult who received the AZD1222 COVID-19 vaccine. Each CDR3 is given with its conserved first and last residue. The order of the fields is V gene, clone size, J gene, D gene, CDR3 DNA, CDR3 protein. The D gene is left open where the match is weak. For some rows the clone size is stated as once, few or many, or as a class when expanded; others skip it.

V gene: TRBV5-4
clone size: -
J gene: TRBJ2-7
D gene: -
CDR3 DNA: TGTGCCAGCAGCCGCCCGGGGCAGGGAGGCTACGAGCAGTACTTC
CDR3 protein: CASSRPGQGGYEQYF

V gene: TRBV15
clone size: -
J gene: TRBJ1-5
D gene: -
CDR3 DNA: TGTGCCACCAGCAGGGCTGGGGATCAGCCCCAGCATTTT
CDR3 protein: CATSRAGDQPQHF

V gene: TRBV7-9
clone size: once
J gene: TRBJ1-1
D gene: -
CDR3 DNA: TGTGCCAGCAGCCCCAGACGGACCGGGAACACTGAAGCTTTCTTT
CDR3 protein: CASSPRRTGNTEAFF

V gene: TRBV18
clone size: -
J gene: TRBJ2-7
D gene: -
CDR3 DNA: TGTGCCAGCTCACCTGGGGACTCCGGCCCCGAGCAGTACTTC
CDR3 protein: CASSPGDSGPEQYF

V gene: TRBV7-9
clone size: -
J gene: TRBJ2-7
D gene: -
CDR3 DNA: TGTGCCAGCAGCACTCAGGGTGAAAGGACCTACGAGCAGTACTTC
CDR3 protein: CASSTQGERTYEQYF

V gene: TRBV2
clone size: few
J gene: TRBJ1-4
D gene: TRBD1
CDR3 DNA: TGTGCCAGCAGGGACCCACAGGGGGGGTTTGTTGAAAAACTGTTTTTT
CDR3 protein: CASRDPQGGFVEKLFF

V gene: TRBV28
clone size: -
J gene: TRBJ2-1
D gene: -
CDR3 DNA: TGTGCCAGCAGTCAACACGCAGCACTCAATGAGCAGTTCTTC
CDR3 protein: CASSQHAALNEQFF

V gene: TRBV5-4
clone size: -
J gene: TRBJ2-7
D gene: -
CDR3 DNA: TGTGCCAGCAGCCCCCGACCCCCTGGCGGGAACTACGAGCAGTACTTC
CDR3 protein: CASSPRPPGGNYEQYF

V gene: TRBV4-2
clone size: -
J gene: TRBJ2-3
D gene: TRBD2
CDR3 DNA: TGTGCCAGCAGCCGCGGACTAGCGGGGTTAGCAGATACGCAGTATTTT
CDR3 protein: CASSRGLAGLADTQYF

V gene: TRBV6-1
clone size: -
J gene: TRBJ1-2
D gene: -
CDR3 DNA: TGTGCCAGCAGTGAAACGGGGTGGCTCGATGGCTACACCTTC
CDR3 protein: CASSETGWLDGYTF